These T cell receptor beta chains were read from a single sample in a study of cytomegalovirus exposure and HLA in healthy donors. Profiled with immunoSEQ multiplex PCR; TCRdb holds only in-frame clones, not every one. Of about 160,000 clones listed, around 74% are singletons. The sequencing sample was made of PBMCs. All receptors derive from a female donor in good health and CMV-seronegative. The CDR3 runs from the conserved cysteine through the conserved F or W. Fields, in order: V gene, clone size, J gene, D gene, CDR3 DNA, CDR3 protein. The D gene is left open where the match is weak. Only some rows state a clone size, as once, few, many or a class for expanded clones.

TRBV5-8	NA	TRBJ1-2	TRBD1	TGTGCCAGCAGCCAGACAGGGGCCGGCTACACCTTC	CASSQTGAGYTF
TRBV11-2	NA	TRBJ2-3	NA	TGTGCCAGCAGCTCGAGGGCGGGAGATACGCAGTATTTT	CASSSRAGDTQYF
TRBV19	NA	TRBJ2-2	NA	TGTGCCAGTAGGTCAGGGCTGGTCACCGGGGAGCTGTTTTTT	CASRSGLVTGELFF
TRBV5-1	NA	TRBJ1-2	NA	TGCGCCAGCAGCTTGTTTTCAGGGGATCTCGGCTACACCTTC	CASSLFSGDLGYTF
TRBV5-1	NA	TRBJ1-1	NA	TGCGCCAGCAGCTACGGGGACACGAACACTGAAGCTTTCTTT	CASSYGDTNTEAFF
TRBV18	once	TRBJ1-1	NA	TGTGCCAGCTCACCACCGACAGGAATAAACACTGAAGCTTTCTTT	CASSPPTGINTEAFF
TRBV6-6	NA	TRBJ2-7	TRBD1	TGTGCCAGCAGTTACCCTGTGGGACAGGGGATCTACGAGCAGTACTTC	CASSYPVGQGIYEQYF
TRBV6-1	NA	TRBJ1-1	TRBD1	TGTGCCAGCAGGGGACAGACACTGAACACTGAAGCTTTCTTT	CASRGQTLNTEAFF
TRBV6-6	few	TRBJ1-1	NA	TGTGCCAGCAGTTACCGGAGCATGAACACTGAAGCTTTCTTT	CASSYRSMNTEAFF
TRBV27	NA	TRBJ1-1	TRBD1	TGTGCCAGCAGTGACCGGGACAGGGGTGAAGCTTTCTTT	CASSDRDRGEAFF